This T cell receptor (beta chain) came from a study of identical twins. Overall study results and limits: Compared with models, monozygotic twins showed more out-of-frame TCR alpha sharing. An excess of low generation probability was shown by twin-shared out-of-frame alpha sequences. While abundant cord blood beta clonotypes carried fewer insertions, memory repertoires showed no such pattern. The degree of excess twin sharing was weaker in beta out-of-frame sequences.

TCRdb recomputed calls from the 5' RACE reads with MiXCR, one row per CDR3 protein. The profile shows hundreds of thousands of distinct CDR3 sequences, 5.5% to 7.5% of them singletons. J gave up 8 bases and V 7 bases, and 10 bases lay outside the gene matches. The V gene's germline CDR1 is SQVTM and CDR2 ANQGSEA. The CDR3 totals 15 residues. Comments on this clonotype: Its antigen is as yet unknown.

The receptor comes from a man between 18 and 35 years old in good health. The V and J genes are TRBV29-1 and TRBJ2-1, with TRBD2 matching over 14 bases. Sequenced: naive T cells sorted from blood. The DNA of the CDR3 is TGCAGCGCGGCGACGACTAGCGGGAGGGCGGATGAGCAGTTCTTC. Protein: CSAATTSGRADEQFF.